This passage covers 10 T cell receptor beta chains from one sample sequenced in a study of blood T cells in healthy people across ages. Primers used in a second PCR of roughly 7 to 11 cycles were a sample-barcoded 5' primer and a J-beta primer mix. MiXCR was run by TCRdb on the 5' RACE reads, yielding one entry per CDR3 protein. The sample carries about 400,000 distinct CDR3 sequences, 50% to 60% recorded once. Sequencing used blood. These receptors came from a man in his 60s in good health.

This clonotype came up once. This rearrangement joins TRBV10-3 to TRBJ2-7; TRBD2 might be the D (5 bases). The CDR3 is made up of 13 amino acids. Germline V gene sequence: CDR1 ENHRY, CDR2 SYGVKD. The V and J ends lost 6 bases and 5 bases respectively, with 14 bases between them. The CDR3 DNA reads as TGTGCCATCAGCGGGGTGGTGGGTGACGAGCAGTACTTC. The encoded protein is CAISGVVGDEQYF.

This clonotype was seen a single time. The V and J genes are TRBV6-2 or TRBV6-3 and TRBJ2-1; the match to TRBD2 covers 7 bases. CDR1 is MNHEY, CDR2 SVGEGT, per germline. CDR3 length: 16 amino acids. The ends lost 2 bases at V and 3 bases at J; junction bases unmatched: 7. CDR3 bases: TGTGCCAGCAGTTACGGGCGGACTAGGGGCTACAATGAGCAGTTCTTC. Translation gives CASSYGRTRGYNEQFF.

The V gene is TRBV7-3, the J gene TRBJ2-5, with D hard to call. The germline gives CDR1 SGHTA, CDR2 FQGTGA. V dropped 1 base and J dropped 2 bases, with 5 bases sitting between them. CDR3 length equals 13 residues. The CDR3 reads CASSLSWQETQYF. In nucleotides, the CDR3 is TGTGCCAGCAGCTTAAGTTGGCAAGAGACCCAGTACTTC.

The chain joins TRBV7-2 to TRBJ1-5, with 9 bases fitting TRBD1. J was trimmed by 6 bases and V by 3 bases; bases with no gene match: 9. Germline values: CDR1 SGHTA, CDR2 FQGNSA. The CDR3 totals 16 residues. The CDR3 DNA reads as TGTGCCAGCAGCTTGGGGGACAGGGCGGCTGGTCAGCCCCAGCATTTT. Amino acids: CASSLGDRAAGQPQHF.

This clonotype has a handful of counts. The chain uses TRBV7-2 and TRBJ2-7, with a weak D call TRBD2 (6 bases). Between the trimmed V and J ends, which lost 5 bases and 5 bases, there was a span of 25 bases. The CDR3 is 17 residues long. Per germline, CDR1 SGHTA and CDR2 FQGNSA. Written as DNA, the CDR3 is TGTGCCAGCAGCCGGACACGCCTCGGGGGATATATAAACGAGCAGTACTTC. As protein: CASSRTRLGGYINEQYF.

This rearrangement joins TRBV10-3 to TRBJ2-5, with 12 bases lining up with TRBD1. The DNA matches TRBJ2-7 better at its end, which makes the J call doubtful. In germline, CDR1 is ENHRY, CDR2 SYGVKD. The CDR3 totals 14 residues. CDR3: CAISEGTGGVEQYF. The CDR3 region has the DNA TGTGCCATCAGTGAAGGGACAGGGGGCGTCGAGCAGTACTTC.

This rearrangement joins TRBV3-1 to TRBJ2-1; 12 bases are a match to TRBD2. The J call is in doubt because the DNA end fits TRBJ2-7 better. The CDR3 is 17 residues long. From germline, CDR1 is LGHDT and CDR2 YNNKEL (reference sequence). The CDR3 nucleotides are TGTGCCAGCAGCCAAGACCCAGCTAGCGGGAGGGCGGGTGAGCAGTACTTC. Its protein product is CASSQDPASGRAGEQYF.

This chain links TRBV7-2 with TRBJ2-7; D is unclear. Germline assignment: CDR1 SGHTA and CDR2 FQGNSA. The CDR3 covers 12 residues. V lost 0 bases and J 6 bases, leaving 6 bases between the germline ends. The CDR3 DNA reads TGTGCCAGCAGCTTAGCTCAGAGCGAGCAGTACTTC. Translated: CASSLAQSEQYF. Complete variable domain (other parts from reference TRBV7-2 and TRBJ2-7): GAGVSQSPSNKVTEKGKDVELRCDPISGHTALYWYRQSLGQGLEFLIYFQGNSAPDKSGLPSDRFSAERTGGSVSTLTIQRTQQEDSAVYLCASSLAQSEQYFGPGTRLTVT.

V gene TRBV6-2 or TRBV6-3 combines with J gene TRBJ1-1, with D possibly being TRBD1 (6 bases). The CDR3 totals 12 residues. Trimming removed 11 bases from V and 5 bases from J, with 15 bases in between. Germline-derived CDR1 and CDR2 are MNHEY and SVGEGT. This CDR3 reads CAAQQGRTEAFF. For the CDR3, the DNA is TGTGCCGCCCAACAGGGCCGGACTGAAGCTTTCTTT.

This clonotype was seen a handful of times. V is TRBV5-1 and J is TRBJ2-7; 8 bases match TRBD1. Germline lookup yields CDR1 SGHRS and CDR2 YFSETQ. There are 17 residues in the CDR3. Losses at the gene ends were 0 bases for V and 3 bases for J; bases not matched to a gene: 11. CDR3 sequence: CASSLEGGPGTGYEQYF. The CDR3 DNA reads as TGCGCCAGCAGCTTGGAAGGAGGGCCCGGGACAGGCTACGAGCAGTACTTC.